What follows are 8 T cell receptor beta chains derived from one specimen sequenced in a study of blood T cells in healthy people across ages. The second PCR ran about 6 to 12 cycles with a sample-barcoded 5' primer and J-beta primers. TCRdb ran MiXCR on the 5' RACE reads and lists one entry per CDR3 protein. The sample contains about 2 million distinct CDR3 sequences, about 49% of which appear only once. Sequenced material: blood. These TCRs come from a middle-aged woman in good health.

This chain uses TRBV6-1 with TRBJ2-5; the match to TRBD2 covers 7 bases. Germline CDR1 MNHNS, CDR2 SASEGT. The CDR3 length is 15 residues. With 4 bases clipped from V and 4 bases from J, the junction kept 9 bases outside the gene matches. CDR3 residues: CASSAQGGIRETQYF. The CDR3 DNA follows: TGTGCCAGCAGTGCGCAGGGAGGGATCAGAGAGACCCAGTACTTC.

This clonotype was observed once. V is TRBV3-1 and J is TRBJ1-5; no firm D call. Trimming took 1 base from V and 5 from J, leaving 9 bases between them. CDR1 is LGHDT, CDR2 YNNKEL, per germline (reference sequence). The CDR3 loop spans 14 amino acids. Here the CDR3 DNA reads TGTGCCAGCAGCCAAGTTCCTGAGGATCAGCCCCAGCATTTT. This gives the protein CASSQVPEDQPQHF.

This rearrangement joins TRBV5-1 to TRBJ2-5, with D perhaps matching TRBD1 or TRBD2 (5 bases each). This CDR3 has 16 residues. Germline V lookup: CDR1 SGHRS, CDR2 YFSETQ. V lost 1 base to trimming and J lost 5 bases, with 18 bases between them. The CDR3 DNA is TGCGCCAGCAGCTTGAGCCTGGGACGCCTCGAGGAGACCCAGTACTTC. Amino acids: CASSLSLGRLEETQYF.

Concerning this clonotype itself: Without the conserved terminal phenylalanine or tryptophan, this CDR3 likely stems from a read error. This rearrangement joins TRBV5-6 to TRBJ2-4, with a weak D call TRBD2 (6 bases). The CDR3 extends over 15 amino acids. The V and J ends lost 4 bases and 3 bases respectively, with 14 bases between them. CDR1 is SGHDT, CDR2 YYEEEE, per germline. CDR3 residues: CASSPGNSGKNIQYL. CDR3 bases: TGTGCCAGCAGCCCGGGGAATAGCGGCAAAAACATTCAGTACTTA.

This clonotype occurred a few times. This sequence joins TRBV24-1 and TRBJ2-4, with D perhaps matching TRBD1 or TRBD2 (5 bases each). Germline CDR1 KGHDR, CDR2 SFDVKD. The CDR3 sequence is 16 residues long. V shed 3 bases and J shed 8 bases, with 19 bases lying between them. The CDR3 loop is CATSDTGRGTEDIQYF. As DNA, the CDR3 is TGTGCCACCAGTGATACGGGACGGGGAACTGAGGACATTCAGTACTTC.

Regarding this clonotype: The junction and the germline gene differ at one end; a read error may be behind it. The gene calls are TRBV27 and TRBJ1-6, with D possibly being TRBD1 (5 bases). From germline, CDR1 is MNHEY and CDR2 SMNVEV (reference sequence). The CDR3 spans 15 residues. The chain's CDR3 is CASSLGGLGNSPPHF. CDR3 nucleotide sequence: TGTGCCAGCAGTTTAGGGGGACTCGGGAATTCACCCCCCCACTTT.

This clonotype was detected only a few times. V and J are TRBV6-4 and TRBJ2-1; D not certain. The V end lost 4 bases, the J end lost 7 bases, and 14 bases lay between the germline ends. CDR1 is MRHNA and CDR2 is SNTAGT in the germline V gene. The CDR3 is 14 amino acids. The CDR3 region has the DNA TGTGCCAGCAGTGTTACCTCTTACGCGAATGAGCAGTTCTTC. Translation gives CASSVTSYANEQFF.

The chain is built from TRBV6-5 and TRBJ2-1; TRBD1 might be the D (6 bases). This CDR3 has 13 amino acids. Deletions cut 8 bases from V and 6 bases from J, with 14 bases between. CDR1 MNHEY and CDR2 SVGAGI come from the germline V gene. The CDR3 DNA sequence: TGTGCCAGCCGACCCCTAGGGGGCAATGAGCAGTTCTTC. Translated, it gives CASRPLGGNEQFF.